This is a list of T cell receptor beta chains from one sample in a study of T cell responses to AZD1222 COVID-19 vaccine. Here immunoSEQ multiplex PCR was the method, and the copy in TCRdb shows in-frame clones only, minus some. Among about 97,000 clones, 87% were seen once, and the ten largest hold about 15%. Specimen: peripheral blood, collected on day 0 of AZD1222 vaccination. The origin of the receptors is an adult in good health. CDR3s include the opening cysteine and the closing phenylalanine or tryptophan. Each record gives: CDR3 length, J gene, V gene, clone size, D gene, CDR3 DNA, CDR3 protein. D genes are given only for firm matches. Not all rows give a size; the values are once, few, many and, for expanded clones, a class.

length: 15; J: TRBJ2-3; V: TRBV6-4; size: NA; D: TRBD2; DNA: TGTGCCAGCAGTGACTCAGGACTAGGGACAGATACGCAGTATTTT; CDR3: CASSDSGLGTDTQYF
length: 16; J: TRBJ1-6; V: TRBV19; size: NA; D: TRBD1; DNA: TGTGCCAGTAGTCCACAACAGGGGGCGAGGACTTCACCCCTCCACTTT; CDR3: CASSPQQGARTSPLHF
length: 15; J: TRBJ2-7; V: TRBV28; size: NA; D: NA; DNA: TGTGCCAGCACCCCAGCGGGTAGCCGGTTGGGTGAGCAGTACTTC; CDR3: CASTPAGSRLGEQYF
length: 13; J: TRBJ1-1; V: TRBV18; size: NA; D: NA; DNA: TGTGCCAGCTCAAGGCAGAGTAACACTGAAGCTTTCTTT; CDR3: CASSRQSNTEAFF
length: 15; J: TRBJ1-2; V: TRBV11-2; size: NA; D: NA; DNA: TGTGCCAGCAGCCCGAGGTACCAGGGGCTCGATGGCTACACCTTC; CDR3: CASSPRYQGLDGYTF
length: 15; J: TRBJ2-5; V: TRBV27; size: NA; D: NA; DNA: TGTGCCAGCAGTTTGACCCCACTCGGTGGGGAGACCCAGTACTTC; CDR3: CASSLTPLGGETQYF
length: 17; J: TRBJ2-1; V: TRBV4-2; size: once; D: TRBD2; DNA: TGTGCCAGCAGCCAAAGGAGCGGGGGGAACACGTTCGATGAGCAGTTCTTC; CDR3: CASSQRSGGNTFDEQFF
length: 15; J: TRBJ2-2; V: TRBV7-3; size: once; D: NA; DNA: TGTGCCAGCAGCCCAACCAGGGTTTACCCCGGGGAGCTGTTTTTT; CDR3: CASSPTRVYPGELFF
length: 13; J: TRBJ2-7; V: TRBV3-1/TRBV3-2; size: NA; D: NA; DNA: TGTGCCAGCAGCCTATTATCTGAATCCGAGCAGTACTTC; CDR3: CASSLLSESEQYF
length: 18; J: TRBJ2-2; V: TRBV7-9; size: NA; D: TRBD2; DNA: TGTGCCAGCAGCTTCGGGATAGCGGGAGGTCGGAACACCGGGGAGCTGTTTTTT; CDR3: CASSFGIAGGRNTGELFF
length: 15; J: TRBJ2-1; V: TRBV11-3; size: NA; D: TRBD2; DNA: TGTGCCAGCAGCCCGACTAGCGGGAGGGGCAATGAGCAGTTCTTC; CDR3: CASSPTSGRGNEQFF
length: 13; J: TRBJ2-7; V: TRBV18; size: NA; D: TRBD1; DNA: TGTGCCAGCTCGCAGGGGGACACTTACGAGCAGTACTTC; CDR3: CASSQGDTYEQYF
length: 16; J: TRBJ2-2; V: TRBV7-6; size: few; D: TRBD1; DNA: TGTGCCAGCAGCGCGACGACAGGGGGCAGGGCCGGGGAGCTGTTTTTT; CDR3: CASSATTGGRAGELFF
length: 16; J: TRBJ1-1; V: TRBV18; size: few; D: TRBD1; DNA: TGTGCCAGCTCACCCGGGACAGCTCATTTGAACACTGAAGCTTTCTTT; CDR3: CASSPGTAHLNTEAFF
length: 12; J: TRBJ2-3; V: TRBV6-5; size: NA; D: NA; DNA: TGTGCCAGCAGGAGGATGGCCGACCGGGCGTATTTT; CDR3: CASRRMADRAYF
length: 15; J: TRBJ2-5; V: TRBV7-9; size: NA; D: NA; DNA: TGTGCCAGCAGCTTACCCCAGGGTTTCCAAGAGACCCAGTACTTC; CDR3: CASSLPQGFQETQYF
length: 14; J: TRBJ2-5; V: TRBV14; size: NA; D: NA; DNA: TGTGCCAGCAGCCCATACAGACATGGGGAGACCCAGTACTTC; CDR3: CASSPYRHGETQYF
length: 14; J: TRBJ1-1; V: TRBV11-2; size: NA; D: TRBD1; DNA: TGTGCCAGCAGTTTGGGACAGGCGAACACTGAAGCTTTCTTT; CDR3: CASSLGQANTEAFF
length: 14; J: TRBJ1-6; V: TRBV5-6; size: few; D: NA; DNA: TGTGCCAGCAGCTCCGACCACCGGAGGTCACCCCTCCACTTT; CDR3: CASSSDHRRSPLHF
length: 16; J: TRBJ2-6; V: TRBV2; size: once; D: NA; DNA: TGTGCCAGCAGTGAAGGGGTGAACTCTGGGGCCAACGTCCTGACTTTC; CDR3: CASSEGVNSGANVLTF
length: 14; J: TRBJ1-1; V: TRBV10-1; size: NA; D: TRBD1; DNA: TGCGCCAGCAGTACCGGACAGGGTGTCACTGAAGCTTTCTTT; CDR3: CASSTGQGVTEAFF
length: 14; J: TRBJ1-1; V: TRBV25-1; size: NA; D: NA; DNA: TGTGCCAGCAGTTTTGGGGGCGTCGGGACTGAAGCTTTCTTT; CDR3: CASSFGGVGTEAFF
length: 10; J: TRBJ2-3; V: TRBV6-5; size: NA; D: NA; DNA: TGTGCCAGCATACACGGAGGGGAGTATTTT; CDR3: CASIHGGEYF
length: 13; J: TRBJ1-5; V: TRBV19; size: NA; D: NA; DNA: TGTGCCCGAAAAGACAGACAGAATCAGCCCCAGCATTTT; CDR3: CARKDRQNQPQHF
length: 13; J: TRBJ1-1; V: TRBV29-1; size: NA; D: NA; DNA: TGCAGCGTTGAGGTCTCCCATGGCACTGAAGCTTTCTTT; CDR3: CSVEVSHGTEAFF
length: 15; J: TRBJ1-1; V: TRBV28; size: NA; D: TRBD1; DNA: TGTGCCAGCAGCCGCGGGGACAGTATCCTAAGGGGAGCTTTCTTT; CDR3: CASSRGDSILRGAFF
length: 15; J: TRBJ1-1; V: TRBV6-5; size: NA; D: NA; DNA: TGTGCCAGCAGTTACTCGTGGACGCCGAACACTGAAGCTTTCTTT; CDR3: CASSYSWTPNTEAFF
length: 15; J: TRBJ1-3; V: TRBV7-8; size: NA; D: NA; DNA: TGTGCCAGCAGCTTTGGAAGACTCTCTGGAAACACCATATATTTT; CDR3: CASSFGRLSGNTIYF
length: 13; J: TRBJ1-2; V: TRBV18; size: NA; D: NA; DNA: TGTGCCAGTAGCGGGAAGTGGGACTATGGCTACACCTTC; CDR3: CASSGKWDYGYTF
length: 14; J: TRBJ1-3; V: TRBV19; size: NA; D: NA; DNA: TGTGCCAGTATCGGGAGGAACTCTGGAAACACCATATATTTT; CDR3: CASIGRNSGNTIYF
length: 15; J: TRBJ1-4; V: TRBV28; size: NA; D: TRBD1; DNA: TGTGCCAGCAGTTCAAATTCGGGACAGAATGAAAAACTGTTTTTT; CDR3: CASSSNSGQNEKLFF
length: 15; J: TRBJ2-7; V: TRBV28; size: NA; D: TRBD1; DNA: TGTGCCAGCAGTTTCTCCCGGGACAGGGGTTACGAGCAGTACTTC; CDR3: CASSFSRDRGYEQYF
length: 14; J: TRBJ1-3; V: TRBV5-6; size: NA; D: NA; DNA: TGTGCCAGCAGCCCCAGGAGCTCTGGAAACACCATATATTTT; CDR3: CASSPRSSGNTIYF
length: 15; J: TRBJ1-2; V: TRBV4-1; size: NA; D: TRBD1; DNA: TGCGCCAGCAGCCAAGAGGCAGGGGGCGGCTATGGCTACACCTTC; CDR3: CASSQEAGGGYGYTF
length: 15; J: TRBJ2-1; V: TRBV30; size: NA; D: TRBD2; DNA: TGTGCCTGGAGTGTACTACTAGCGGGAGAGGGTGAGCAGTTCTTC; CDR3: CAWSVLLAGEGEQFF
length: 16; J: TRBJ2-7; V: TRBV6-1; size: NA; D: TRBD1; DNA: TGTGCCAGCAGTGTCCAGGGGGCCGCCTTAGCCTACGAGCAGTACTTC; CDR3: CASSVQGAALAYEQYF
length: 14; J: TRBJ2-7; V: TRBV20-1; size: NA; D: NA; DNA: TGCAGTGCTAGTCTCGTAGGAGGGGGCTACGAGCAGTACTTC; CDR3: CSASLVGGGYEQYF
length: 13; J: TRBJ1-1; V: TRBV11-2; size: few; D: NA; DNA: TGTGCCAGCAGCCCGGGGGTTAGCACTGAAGCTTTCTTT; CDR3: CASSPGVSTEAFF
length: 16; J: TRBJ2-1; V: TRBV15; size: NA; D: NA; DNA: TGTGCCACCAGCAGAGACCTCATCAGGTTTGAAAATGAGCAGTTCTTC; CDR3: CATSRDLIRFENEQFF
length: 16; J: TRBJ1-2; V: TRBV11-2; size: NA; D: TRBD1; DNA: TGTGCCAGCAGCTCGGGACAGCGACCTTATAACTATGGCTACACCTTC; CDR3: CASSSGQRPYNYGYTF
length: 15; J: TRBJ2-7; V: TRBV6-8; size: NA; D: TRBD1; DNA: TGTGCCAGCAGTTCAAGACAGGGACGTAGCGACGAGCAGTACTTC; CDR3: CASSSRQGRSDEQYF
length: 13; J: TRBJ1-1; V: TRBV10-3; size: NA; D: NA; DNA: TGTGCCAGCCTAGTGACAGTGAACACTGAAGCTTTCTTT; CDR3: CASLVTVNTEAFF
length: 13; J: TRBJ2-1; V: TRBV7-9; size: once; D: NA; DNA: TGTGCCAGCAGCTCTCTGCCAGGACGCGAGCAGTTCTTC; CDR3: CASSSLPGREQFF